These 13 T cell receptor beta chains originate from one sample sequenced in a study of T cell repertoires and Cas9 in healthy adults. Clones were read by immunoSEQ multiplex PCR, and TCRdb kept only the in-frame ones, dropping some. The table includes 20,000 to 25,000 clones, roughly 90% detected once. The sample comprised CD4+ effector T cells (CD127+, CD25-, CD137-, CD154-) from PBMCs; culture status not recorded. The receptors derive from a human donor in good health.

The V gene is TRBV11-2, the J gene TRBJ2-2, with D possibly being TRBD1 or TRBD2 (7 bases each). CDR3 length equals 17 residues. Trimming shortened V by 1 base and J by 5 bases, and 17 bases separated the two germline ends. Germline values: CDR1 SGHAT, CDR2 FQNNGV. The DNA of the CDR3 is TGTGCCAGCAGCTTAGGCTTTCGACAGGGAGGGACCGGGGAGCTGTTTTTT. Amino acid sequence: CASSLGFRQGGTGELFF. The full variable domain, rest sourced from reference TRBV11-2 and TRBJ2-2, is EAGVAQSPRYKIIEKRQSVAFWCNPISGHATLYWYQQILGQGPKLLIQFQNNGVVDDSQLPKDRFSAERLKGVDSTLKIQPAKLEDSAVYLCASSLGFRQGGTGELFFGEGSRLTVL.

This chain connects TRBV18 to TRBJ1-6, with a weak D call TRBD1 (5 bases). The CDR3 spans 19 residues. Looked up from germline, CDR1 is KGHSH and CDR2 is LQKENI. Trimming took off 4 bases at V and 1 base at J, with 20 bases between the two ends. DNA of the CDR3: TGTGCCAGCTCACTTGTAGTCGGGGCAACCAGTTCCTATAATTCACCCCTCCACTTT. Residues: CASSLVVGATSSYNSPLHF.

This chain uses TRBV28 with TRBJ2-7; 11 bases agree with TRBD2. Losses at the gene ends were 6 bases for V and 5 bases for J; bases not matched to a gene: 6. This CDR3 spans 14 amino acids. CDR1 and CDR2 from the germline V gene are MDHEN and SYDVKM. As DNA, the CDR3 is TGTGCCAGCAGGATAGCGGGGGGGAATCACGAGCAGTACTTC. Translated, it gives CASRIAGGNHEQYF.

The rearrangement uses TRBV19 and TRBJ2-5; TRBD2 aligns across 12 bases. The germline V gene encodes CDR1 LNHDA and CDR2 SQIVND (reference sequence). The length of the CDR3 is 17 residues. Trimming cost V 4 bases and J 9 bases; bases outside gene matches: 15. CDR3 region: CASSTPGLAGPTEAQYF. CDR3 nucleotides: TGTGCCAGTAGTACCCCCGGACTAGCGGGGCCAACGGAGGCCCAGTACTTC.

This clone has a handful of counts. V is TRBV4-1 and J is TRBJ2-1; no clear D gene. Germline CDR1 reads MGHRA; CDR2 reads YSYEKL. The CDR3 contains 16 residues. V lost 0 bases and J 9 bases, leaving 18 bases between the germline ends. The DNA of the CDR3 is TGCGCCAGCAGCCAAGATATGGGCCTAAATTTGGGTGAGCAGTTCTTC. Residues: CASSQDMGLNLGEQFF.

The chain links TRBV29-1 to TRBJ2-5; TRBD2 is a possible D gene (6 bases). Trimming took 7 bases from V and 3 from J, leaving 6 bases between them. The CDR3 consists of 10 residues. Germline assignment: CDR1 SQVTM and CDR2 ANQGSEA. CDR3 coding DNA: TGCAGCGGGGGGGAAGAGACCCAGTACTTC. Translation gives CSGGEETQYF.

In DNA, the CDR3 is TGTGCCAGCAGGAAAAGATTTACGGGACGACCGAACACCGGGGAGCTGTTTTTT. This gives the protein CASRKRFTGRPNTGELFF. This sequence joins TRBV28 and TRBJ2-2, with D perhaps TRBD1 or TRBD2 (5 bases each). The germline V gene encodes CDR1 MDHEN and CDR2 SYDVKM. The CDR3 has 18 residues. The ends were cut back, 6 bases at V and 0 bases at J, with 20 bases in the middle.

This clone is a singleton in its sample. The chain employs TRBV6-1 and TRBJ1-5; D possibly corresponds to TRBD1 (5 bases). The length of the CDR3 is 12 residues. CDR1 is MNHNS and CDR2 is SASEGT in the germline V gene. The V gene lost 4 bases and the J gene lost 5 bases, with 6 bases spanning the gap. The CDR3 loop is CASSARDQPQHF. The CDR3 nucleotides are TGTGCCAGCAGTGCCAGGGATCAGCCCCAGCATTTT.

The J gene is TRBJ1-5, the V gene TRBV11-2; 9 bases agree with TRBD1. CDR3 length: 15 residues. With 5 bases clipped from V and 5 bases from J, the junction kept 7 bases outside the gene matches. In germline, CDR1 is SGHAT, CDR2 FQNNGV. The CDR3 DNA is TGTGCCAGCAGCCTTTCAGGGACAGGGTATCAGCCCCAGCATTTT. The encoded protein is CASSLSGTGYQPQHF.

This clone was observed a few times. V and J are TRBV2 and TRBJ1-4, with D unresolved. V was cut by 6 bases and J by 4 bases, with 9 bases left in between. Germline CDR1 is SNHLY and CDR2 is FYNNEI. This CDR3 is 13 amino acids long. CDR3 bases: TGTGCCAGCAGGGTAGGGATTAATGAAAAACTGTTTTTT. Its protein is CASRVGINEKLFF.

CDR3 sequence (DNA): TGCGCCAGCAGCCACCCCGACAGGGACAATCAGCCCCAGCATTTT. Its translation is CASSHPDRDNQPQHF. The J gene is TRBJ1-5, the V gene TRBV4-1; 7 nucleotides agree with TRBD1. This CDR3 contains 15 residues. Germline CDR1 MGHRA, CDR2 YSYEKL. The trim removed 3 bases at V and 3 bases at J, leaving 5 bases unmatched.

This rearrangement joins TRBV7-2 to TRBJ1-6; a weak D match, TRBD1 (5 bases). V gave up 2 bases and J gave up 2 bases, with 13 bases separating them. The CDR3 sequence is 17 residues long. The germline V gene has CDR1 SGHTA and CDR2 FQGNSA. CDR3 loop: CASSLSGGSTYNSPLHF. CDR3 DNA sequence: TGTGCCAGCAGCTTATCGGGGGGGTCTACCTATAATTCACCCCTCCACTTT.

There are a few counts of this clone. A read error may produce the germline difference seen at one junction end. The chain couples TRBV5-4 to TRBJ2-7; D is possibly TRBD1 (6 bases). The CDR3 extends over 13 amino acids. Germline V gives CDR1 SGHNT, CDR2 YYREEE (reference sequence). CDR3 residues: CASSQMTGDAPLF. The CDR3 DNA follows: TGTGCCAGCAGCCAAATGACAGGCGACGCTCCTCTCTTC.